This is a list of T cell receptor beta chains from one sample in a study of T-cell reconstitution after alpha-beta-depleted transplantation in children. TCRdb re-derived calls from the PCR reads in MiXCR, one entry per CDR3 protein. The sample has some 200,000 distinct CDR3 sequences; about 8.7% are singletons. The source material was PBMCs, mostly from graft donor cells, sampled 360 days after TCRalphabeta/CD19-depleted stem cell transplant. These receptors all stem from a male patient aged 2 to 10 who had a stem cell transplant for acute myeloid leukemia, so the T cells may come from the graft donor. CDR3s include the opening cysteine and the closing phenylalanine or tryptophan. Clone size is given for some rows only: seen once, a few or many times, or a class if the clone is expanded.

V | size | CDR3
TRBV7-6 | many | CASSFGTSGRGETQYF
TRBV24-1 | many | CATAGNTGELFF
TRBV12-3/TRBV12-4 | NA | CASSHLLKETQYF
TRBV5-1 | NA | CASSLGRGQAAYEQYF
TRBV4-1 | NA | CASSHGRFRDSPLHF
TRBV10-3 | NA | CAIQRRIGTSGGFDNEQFF
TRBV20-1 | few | CSASQGANSPLHF
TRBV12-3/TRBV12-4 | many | CASSPDRKNIQYF
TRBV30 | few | CAWSRREFTDTQYF
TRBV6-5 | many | CASSYFQGSGNTIYF
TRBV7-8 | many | CASSFLGGTGGGKLFF
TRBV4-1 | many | CASSQGAGGSYEQYF
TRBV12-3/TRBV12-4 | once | CTFCPERTSGGMNTGELFF
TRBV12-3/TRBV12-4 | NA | CASSLRTGEAFF
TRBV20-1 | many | CSARDSRVYQETQYF
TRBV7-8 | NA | CASSYGQLNAGELFF
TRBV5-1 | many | CASSLPGTSGTDTQYF
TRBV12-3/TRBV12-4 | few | CASSWTSQFTDTQYF
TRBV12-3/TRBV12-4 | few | CASSVTGSSEAFF
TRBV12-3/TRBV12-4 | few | CASSHAPGELFF
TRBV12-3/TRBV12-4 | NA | CASRTSGNTIYF
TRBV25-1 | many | CASSGTGGNTIYF
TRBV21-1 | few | CASSDRDRGLETQYF
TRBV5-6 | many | CASSLGWGSGELFF
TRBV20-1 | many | CSARTGLNQETQYF
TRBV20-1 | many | CSASDGGRLETQYF
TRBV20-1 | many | CSARGVRRNTEAFF